A single sample is the source of the 31 T cell receptor beta chains below, sequenced in a study of blood T cell repertoires in COVID-19. The table came from immunoSEQ multiplex PCR; TCRdb's copy has only in-frame clones and leaves some out. The data hold 70,000 to 95,000 clones, with just under 80% observed a single time. The specimen sequenced was peripheral blood. Receptors originate from a human donor in a cohort sampled during active COVID-19.

The V gene is TRBV28, the J gene TRBJ1-6; D unresolved. V dropped 7 bases and J dropped 10 bases, with 20 bases sitting between them. There are 15 residues in the CDR3. Per the germline V gene, CDR1 is MDHEN and CDR2 is SYDVKM. The CDR3 DNA follows: TGTGCCAGCAACCCTGGGAGACCGGCGGGATCACCCCTCCACTTT. Residues: CASNPGRPAGSPLHF.

The V call is TRBV18, the J call TRBJ1-5; no reliable D call. V lost 8 bases and J 2 bases, leaving 13 bases between the germline ends. CDR3 length: 14 amino acids. CDR1 and CDR2 from the germline V gene are KGHSH and LQKENI. The CDR3 nucleotides are TGTGCCAGCACCCGTTCGTCGGGCAATCAGCCCCAGCATTTT. It specifies CASTRSSGNQPQHF.

The V and J genes are TRBV7-3 and TRBJ2-5; 9 positions match TRBD2. CDR3 length: 15 residues. Germline V gene data show CDR1 as SGHTA and CDR2 as FQGTGA. The V and J ends lost 2 bases and 5 bases, in that order; junction bases with no gene match: 6. The CDR3: CASSLSGLARETQYF. The CDR3 bases are TGTGCCAGCAGCTTATCTGGACTAGCGAGGGAGACCCAGTACTTC. Together with reference TRBV7-3 and TRBJ2-5, the CDR3 gives the full variable domain: GAGVSQTPSNKVTEKGKYVELRCDPISGHTALYWYRQSLGQGPEFLIYFQGTGAADDSGLPNDRFFAVRPEGSVSTLKIQRTERGDSAVYLCASSLSGLARETQYFGPGTRLLVL.

V gene TRBV5-1 combines with J gene TRBJ2-2; D might be TRBD2 (5 bases). The CDR3 sequence is 14 residues long. V dropped 5 bases and J dropped 4 bases, with 12 bases sitting between them. Per germline, CDR1 SGHRS and CDR2 YFSETQ. The CDR3 bases are TGCGCCAGCAGTTCGGGGTCCGGCACCGGGGAGCTGTTTTTT. Encoded protein: CASSSGSGTGELFF.

The chain links TRBV10-3 to TRBJ1-4, with 10 bases matching TRBD1. This CDR3 region has 11 residues. J was trimmed by 10 bases and V by 10 bases; bases with no gene match: 3. Germline CDR1 and CDR2: ENHRY and SYGVKD. The CDR3 nucleotides are TGTGCCACGGGACAGGGGCGAAAACTGTTTTTT. Protein product: CATGQGRKLFF.

This clone came up a few times. This rearrangement joins TRBV19 to TRBJ2-1; TRBD2 agrees at 8 bases. Germline CDR1 reads LNHDA; CDR2 reads SQIVND (reference sequence). There are 13 residues in the CDR3. V was clipped by 7 bases and J by 6 bases; unmatched bases: 5. Here the CDR3 reads CASTGGIVNEQFF. CDR3 DNA: TGTGCCAGTACGGGGGGGATCGTCAATGAGCAGTTCTTC.

The chain uses TRBV18 and TRBJ1-1, with 7 bases aligning to TRBD1. This CDR3 has 14 amino acids. In germline, CDR1 is KGHSH, CDR2 LQKENI. The ends lost 6 bases at V and 1 base at J; junction bases unmatched: 5. This CDR3 is CASSLGGGNTEAFF. The CDR3 nucleotides are TGTGCCAGCTCCCTAGGGGGCGGGAACACTGAAGCTTTCTTT.

This chain uses TRBV2 with TRBJ2-5; perhaps TRBD2 as D (6 bases). V was pared by 5 bases and J by 3 bases, with 10 bases between. Looked up from germline, CDR1 is SNHLY and CDR2 is FYNNEI. CDR3 size: 13 residues. As DNA, the CDR3 is TGTGCCAGCAGTTCGGGACTCGAAGAGACCCAGTACTTC. Its translation: CASSSGLEETQYF.

This clone turned up a few times. The chain links TRBV12-3 or TRBV12-4 to TRBJ1-1, with 8 bases fitting TRBD1. CDR3 size: 13 residues. The ends lost 4 bases at V and 6 bases at J; junction bases unmatched: 4. CDR3 sequence (DNA): TGTGCCAGCAGTTACCAACAGGGGGCTGAAGCTTTCTTT. It is translated as CASSYQQGAEAFF.

This chain's CDR3 is CASSGRTGWTEAFF. The CDR3 DNA reads as TGTGCCAGCAGCGGGCGGACAGGATGGACTGAAGCTTTCTTT. The chain uses TRBV13 and TRBJ1-1; 7 bases are a match to TRBD1. The germline V gene has CDR1 PRHDT and CDR2 FYEKMQ (reference sequence). V gave up 5 bases and J gave up 5 bases; unmatched junction bases: 8. The CDR3 totals 14 residues.

J is TRBJ1-2 and V is TRBV9, with 7 positions matching TRBD1. The trim removed 3 bases at V and 4 bases at J, leaving 12 bases unmatched. CDR1 is SGDLS, CDR2 YYNGEE, per germline. This CDR3 comprises 16 residues. CDR3 sequence reads: CASSGMTGPESYGYTF. The DNA for the CDR3 is TGTGCCAGCAGCGGAATGACAGGGCCCGAATCCTATGGCTACACCTTC.

The chain recombines TRBV11-2 with TRBJ2-3, with TRBD2 identical over 7 bases. V lost 4 bases to trimming and J lost 0 bases; unmatched junction nucleotides: 7. The CDR3 is 16 residues long. Germline lookup yields CDR1 SGHAT and CDR2 FQNNGV. The CDR3 DNA reads as TGTGCCAGCAGCTCCGCCGGCGGGGGAAGCACAGATACGCAGTATTTT. Translating gives CASSSAGGGSTDTQYF.

The rearrangement joins TRBV12-3 or TRBV12-4 to TRBJ2-5, with 8 nucleotides matching TRBD1. V trimming: 6 bases; J trimming: 0 bases; junction bases outside the gene matches: 0. This CDR3 is 13 amino acids long. CDR3 sequence reads: CASRTGDQETQYF. The CDR3 DNA sequence: TGTGCCAGCAGGACAGGGGACCAAGAGACCCAGTACTTC.

V gene TRBV19 combines with J gene TRBJ2-1; D is possibly TRBD1 (6 bases). The V end was cut by 5 bases, the J end by 6 bases, with 11 bases between. CDR1 is LNHDA and CDR2 is SQIVND in the germline V gene (reference sequence). CDR3 size: 13 residues. CDR3: CASSDDRFNEQFF. In DNA form, the CDR3 reads TGTGCCAGTAGTGACGACAGGTTCAATGAGCAGTTCTTC. The full variable domain, in which reference TRBV19 and TRBJ2-1 provide the parts outside the CDR3, is DGGITQSPKYLFRKEGQNVTLSCEQNLNHDAMYWYRQDPGQGLRLIYYSQIVNDFQKGDIAEGYSVSREKKESFPLTVTSAQKNPTAFYLCASSDDRFNEQFFGPGTRLTVL.

V is TRBV28 and J is TRBJ2-1, with 8 bases lining up with TRBD1. Per germline, CDR1 MDHEN and CDR2 SYDVKM. V dropped 4 bases and J dropped 2; count of bases not matched to a gene: 1. The CDR3 totals 14 residues. CDR3 loop: CASSSGGTYNEQFF. Here the CDR3 DNA reads TGTGCCAGCAGTTCAGGGGGCACCTACAATGAGCAGTTCTTC.

The chain carries TRBV7-8 and TRBJ2-7; 8 bases agree with TRBD2. The CDR3 extends over 14 amino acids. Germline V gives CDR1 SGHVS, CDR2 FQNEAQ. V trimming: 6 bases; J trimming: 2 bases; junction bases outside the gene matches: 6. The CDR3 DNA reads TGTGCCAGCAGTAGCGGGACAAGAGCCTACGAGCAGTACTTC. Translating gives CASSSGTRAYEQYF.

This chain uses TRBV7-9 with TRBJ2-7, with a possible D match to TRBD1 (6 bases). The CDR3 sequence is 14 residues long. Trimming shortened V by 5 bases and J by 3 bases, and 14 bases separated the two germline ends. Germline assignment: CDR1 SEHNR and CDR2 FQNEAQ (reference sequence). The CDR3 region is CASSGKGQNYEQYF. In DNA form, the CDR3 reads TGTGCCAGCAGCGGAAAGGGACAAAACTACGAGCAGTACTTC.

The V call is TRBV7-3, the J call TRBJ2-3; 9 positions agree with TRBD2. Trimming removed 2 bases from V and 3 bases from J; junction bases left unmatched: 3. Germline-derived CDR1 and CDR2 are SGHTA and FQGTGA. This CDR3 contains 15 residues. CDR3 in DNA: TGTGCCAGCAGCTTATTGGCGGGAGGGACAGATACGCAGTATTTT. Translation: CASSLLAGGTDTQYF.

The chain recombines TRBV2 with TRBJ2-1; 13 nucleotides agree with TRBD2. The CDR3 covers 14 residues. The V gene end was trimmed by 7 bases and the J gene end by 7 bases; junction bases not matched to a gene: 4. CDR1 and CDR2 from the germline V gene are SNHLY and FYNNEI. The CDR3 DNA reads as TGTGCCAGCAACGGACTAGCGGGAGAAAATGAGCAGTTCTTC. This gives the protein CASNGLAGENEQFF. Combining the CDR3 with reference TRBV2 and TRBJ2-1 gives the whole variable domain EPEVTQTPSHQVTQMGQEVILRCVPISNHLYFYWYRQILGQKVEFLVSFYNNEISEKSEIFDDQFSVERPDGSNFTLKIRSTKLEDSAMYFCASNGLAGENEQFFGPGTRLTVL.

The chain recombines TRBV9 with TRBJ2-1; TRBD1 agrees at 8 bases. CDR3 length: 15 amino acids. V gave up 2 bases and J gave up 2 bases; unmatched junction bases: 3. CDR1 and CDR2 (germline): SGDLS, YYNGEE. The CDR3 DNA reads TGTGCCAGCAGCGTCGAGGGACAGGCCTACAATGAGCAGTTCTTC. Protein sequence: CASSVEGQAYNEQFF.

Regarding this clone: Other DNA sequences of this sample code for an identical CDR3. The J gene is TRBJ2-3, the V gene TRBV5-4; 8 bases map to TRBD2. In germline, CDR1 is SGHNT, CDR2 YYREEE (reference sequence). The CDR3 length is 14 residues. The V gene end was trimmed by 0 bases and the J gene end by 4 bases; junction bases not matched to a gene: 1. CDR3 nucleotides: TGTGCCAGCAGCTTGGTCGGGGGGGCAGATACGCAGTATTTT. It yields the protein CASSLVGGADTQYF.

The chain employs TRBV18 and TRBJ1-2; TRBD1 might be the D (5 bases). Germline lookup yields CDR1 KGHSH and CDR2 LQKENI. Trimming took off 4 bases at V and 8 bases at J, with 17 bases between the two ends. The CDR3 loop spans 14 amino acids. Written as DNA, the CDR3 is TGTGCCAGCTCACGGACGGGGGATTTAGGCGGCTACACCTTC. This sequence encodes CASSRTGDLGGYTF.

This chain joins TRBV19 and TRBJ1-2, with TRBD1 matching over 7 bases. This CDR3 spans 17 amino acids. V lost 5 bases to trimming and J lost 2 bases; unmatched junction nucleotides: 14. CDR1 is LNHDA and CDR2 is SQIVND in the germline V gene (reference sequence). This CDR3 reads CASSAGGQRFGNYGYTF. The CDR3 nucleotides are TGTGCCAGTAGTGCCGGGGGACAGCGGTTCGGGAACTATGGCTACACCTTC.

V and J are TRBV28 and TRBJ2-7, with a weak D call TRBD2 (7 bases). The CDR3 contains 13 residues. Germline V gene lookup returns CDR1 MDHEN and CDR2 SYDVKM. Trimming left V 3 bases short and J 8 bases short, with 14 bases between. CDR3 in amino acids: CASSFDWGGQQYF. For the CDR3, the DNA is TGTGCCAGCAGTTTTGACTGGGGGGGCCAGCAGTACTTC.

CDR3 DNA: TGTGCCAGTAGTATAGGGCGGATTACCCAAAACATTCAGTACTTC. Translation gives CASSIGRITQNIQYF. The chain combines TRBV19 with TRBJ2-4; no clear D. Germline V gives CDR1 LNHDA, CDR2 SQIVND (reference sequence). Deletions cut 1 base from V and 5 bases from J, with 12 bases between. The length of the CDR3 is 15 residues.

This clone was seen once. This same CDR3 is encoded by further DNA sequences in the sample. The CDR3 DNA reads as TGTGCCAGCAGTCGGGACAGGATAGGCTACACCTTC. This sequence encodes CASSRDRIGYTF. The chain carries TRBV28 and TRBJ1-2, with 8 positions matching TRBD1. This CDR3 is built from 12 residues. Trimming removed 5 bases from V and 8 bases from J; junction bases left unmatched: 4. The germline CDR1 and CDR2 sequences are MDHEN and SYDVKM.

This clone was observed a handful of times. The gene calls are TRBV7-3 and TRBJ2-1; 10 bases agree with TRBD2. The CDR3 loop spans 15 amino acids. The germline gives CDR1 SGHTA, CDR2 FQGTGA. The V gene end was trimmed by 4 bases and the J gene end by 10 bases; junction bases not matched to a gene: 10. This CDR3 is CASSSRSGGPSEQFF. Written as DNA, the CDR3 is TGTGCCAGCAGCTCCCGTAGCGGGGGGCCCTCGGAGCAGTTCTTC.

In its sample, this clone was seen once. J is TRBJ2-7 and V is TRBV16, with D uncertain. The V end was cut by 0 bases, the J end by 6 bases, with 9 bases between. The germline CDR1 and CDR2 sequences are KGHSY and FQNENV. The CDR3 consists of 13 residues. The CDR3 spells CASSQSRLSEQYF. The CDR3 coding sequence is TGTGCCAGCAGCCAATCTCGACTTTCCGAGCAGTACTTC.

The rearrangement uses TRBV28 and TRBJ1-5; TRBD1 agrees at 9 bases. Germline V lookup: CDR1 MDHEN, CDR2 SYDVKM. The V segment lost 7 bases and the J segment 9 bases; nucleotides outside the gene matches: 10. The CDR3 sequence is 14 residues long. In nucleotides, the CDR3 is TGTGCCAGCAAACCCGGGACAGGGCTTTCGCCCCAGCATTTT. Protein product: CASKPGTGLSPQHF. Together with reference TRBV28 and TRBJ1-5, the CDR3 gives the full variable domain: DVKVTQSSRYLVKRTGEKVFLECVQDMDHENMFWYRQDPGLGLRLIYFSYDVKMKEKGDIPEGYSVSREKKERFSLILESASTNQTSMYLCASKPGTGLSPQHFGDGTRLSIL.

J is TRBJ1-4 and V is TRBV2, with D unresolved. The length of the CDR3 is 16 residues. Trimming pared 4 bases from V and 0 bases from J, leaving 12 bases between. Germline-derived CDR1 and CDR2 are SNHLY and FYNNEI. The CDR3, as DNA: TGTGCCAGCAGTGGGGGAGCCGCCACAACTAATGAAAAACTGTTTTTT. Protein product: CASSGGAATTNEKLFF.

The chain uses TRBV7-2 and TRBJ2-5, with 7 bases matching TRBD2. CDR3 length: 15 residues. Per the germline V gene, CDR1 is SGHTA and CDR2 is FQGNSA. V trimming: 0 bases; J trimming: 3 bases; junction bases outside the gene matches: 4. CDR3 region: CASSLAGGLEETQYF. In nucleotides, the CDR3 is TGTGCCAGCAGCTTAGCCGGGGGGTTGGAAGAGACCCAGTACTTC.